These 15 T cell receptor beta chains originate from one sample sequenced in a study of blood T cell repertoires in COVID-19. The protocol was immunoSEQ multiplex PCR, while the TCRdb copy is restricted to in-frame clones and leaves out a portion. The sample has around 390,000 clones; approximately 90% are singletons. What was sequenced was PBMCs or T cells enriched from blood (not recorded which). The receptor source for this set is a woman between 45 and 65 years old who had recovered from COVID-19.

The chain has TRBV15 and TRBJ1-1; D might be TRBD1 (5 bases). V was pared by 3 bases and J by 5 bases, with 19 bases between. CDR3 length: 16 residues. Germline CDR1 LNHNV, CDR2 YYDKDF (reference sequence). The CDR3 reads CATSSESRGRGTEAFF. CDR3 nucleotides: TGTGCCACCAGCAGTGAGAGTCGGGGCCGGGGGACTGAAGCTTTCTTT.

The gene calls are TRBV4-3 and TRBJ1-4, with TRBD1 matching 9 bases. The ends lost 4 bases at V and 4 bases at J; junction bases unmatched: 4. Germline values: CDR1 LGHNA, CDR2 YSLEER. CDR3 length equals 15 residues. The chain's CDR3 is CASSREDRGNEKLFF. The CDR3 bases are TGCGCCAGCAGCCGAGAGGACAGGGGTAATGAAAAACTGTTTTTT.

The V call is TRBV5-1, the J call TRBJ2-7; 9 bases agree with TRBD1. J was trimmed by 5 bases and V by 4 bases; bases with no gene match: 10. Germline V gene lookup returns CDR1 SGHRS and CDR2 YFSETQ. CDR3 length equals 15 residues. The CDR3 loop reads CASSRYWTGENEQYF. For the CDR3, the DNA is TGCGCCAGCAGCCGTTATTGGACAGGGGAGAACGAGCAGTACTTC.

This clone turned up a few times. The chain combines TRBV27 with TRBJ1-1; no clear D gene. The CDR3 is made up of 13 amino acids. V lost 2 bases and J 0 bases, leaving 4 bases between the germline ends. Germline V gene data show CDR1 as MNHEY and CDR2 as SMNVEV (reference sequence). DNA for the CDR3: TGTGCCAGCAGTTTACTCGTGAACACTGAAGCTTTCTTT. Encoded protein: CASSLLVNTEAFF.

This sequence joins TRBV14 and TRBJ1-4; D possibly corresponds to TRBD1 (5 bases). The CDR3 covers 17 residues. Trimming cost V 3 bases and J 4 bases, with 18 bases left between them. Germline CDR1 and CDR2: SGHDN and FVKESK. In nucleotides, the CDR3 is TGTGCCAGCAGCCACTTATTTAGGGAGGGACTTAATGAAAAACTGTTTTTT. This translates into CASSHLFREGLNEKLFF.

This sequence joins TRBV6-6 and TRBJ1-3; 9 nucleotides match TRBD1. CDR3 length: 16 residues. J was trimmed by 0 bases and V by 6 bases; bases with no gene match: 6. Germline loops: CDR1 MNHNY, CDR2 SVGAGI (reference sequence). This CDR3 reads CASSYGQGNSGNTIYF. The CDR3 DNA follows: TGTGCCAGCAGCTACGGACAGGGGAACTCTGGAAACACCATATATTTT.

The table lists this clone with a few counts. The gene calls are TRBV6-2 or TRBV6-3 and TRBJ2-5, with 10 bases matching TRBD2. The junction had 7 bases not matched to a gene; V was cut back by 5 bases and J by 4 bases. The CDR3 consists of 15 residues. Per germline, CDR1 MNHEY and CDR2 SVGEGT. The CDR3 DNA follows: TGTGCCAGCAGTGAGCGGGGGGGAAGAAGAGAGACCCAGTACTTC. It codes for CASSERGGRRETQYF.

DNA for the CDR3: TGCAGTGCGCGACAGGGGGCTTGGGCTTTCTTT. This gives the protein CSARQGAWAFF. The chain joins TRBV20-1 to TRBJ1-1; 10 bases map to TRBD1. The CDR3 sequence is 11 residues long. Germline CDR1 DFQATT, CDR2 SNEGSKA (reference sequence). The V gene end was trimmed by 6 bases and the J gene end by 11 bases; junction bases not matched to a gene: 6.

This clone was recorded only once. The chain recombines TRBV2 with TRBJ2-7, with TRBD2 as a possible D gene (6 bases). V lost 4 bases, J lost 3 bases, and 7 bases lay in between. CDR1 is SNHLY and CDR2 is FYNNEI in the germline V gene. The CDR3 totals 12 residues. The chain's CDR3 is CASSATSYEQYF. The DNA of the CDR3 is TGTGCCAGCAGTGCGACTAGCTACGAGCAGTACTTC.

The genes are TRBV19 and TRBJ1-2; D perhaps matches TRBD1 (5 bases). Germline CDR1 LNHDA, CDR2 SQIVND (reference sequence). The CDR3 is 16 amino acids. Trimming took 7 bases from V and 4 from J, leaving 22 bases between them. The CDR3, as DNA: TGTGCCAGTATCCCCCAATCCAGGGTGGGGTTCTATGGCTACACCTTC. This codes for CASIPQSRVGFYGYTF.

This chain joins TRBV19 and TRBJ2-7; TRBD2 aligns across 8 bases. The length of the CDR3 is 12 residues. Germline V gene data show CDR1 as LNHDA and CDR2 as SQIVND (reference sequence). V was clipped by 6 bases and J by 4 bases; unmatched bases: 2. This CDR3 reads CASSGGAYEQYF. DNA for the CDR3: TGTGCCAGTAGCGGGGGGGCTTACGAGCAGTACTTC.

The rearrangement joins TRBV7-2 to TRBJ1-6, with D possibly TRBD1 on 5 matching bases. The V end lost 3 bases, the J end lost 10 bases, and 13 bases lay between the germline ends. The CDR3 runs to 14 residues. Germline CDR1 is SGHTA and CDR2 is FQGNSA. The CDR3 region is CASSFVGGESPLHF. The CDR3 coding sequence is TGTGCCAGCAGCTTCGTCGGGGGGGAATCACCCCTCCACTTT. Supplemented by reference TRBV7-2 and TRBJ1-6, the full variable domain reads GAGVSQSPSNKVTEKGKDVELRCDPISGHTALYWYRQSLGQGLEFLIYFQGNSAPDKSGLPSDRFSAERTGGSVSTLTIQRTQQEDSAVYLCASSFVGGESPLHFGNGTRLTVT.

The chain couples TRBV14 to TRBJ1-2; D is undetermined. CDR1 is SGHDN and CDR2 is FVKESK in the germline V gene. The CDR3 has 14 amino acids. V was cut by 1 base and J by 8 bases, with 14 bases left in between. The CDR3 loop reads CASSQVPRLSGYTF. CDR3 sequence (DNA): TGTGCCAGCAGCCAAGTACCCAGGTTATCAGGCTACACCTTC. The full variable domain, rest sourced from reference TRBV14 and TRBJ1-2, is EAGVTQFPSHSVIEKGQTVTLRCDPISGHDNLYWYRRVMGKEIKFLLHFVKESKQDESGMPNNRFLAERTGGTYSTLKVQPAELEDSGVYFCASSQVPRLSGYTFGSGTRLTVV.

This sequence joins TRBV6-5 and TRBJ2-1; 8 positions agree with TRBD2. The ends lost 0 bases at V and 6 bases at J; junction bases unmatched: 7. The germline CDR1 and CDR2 sequences are MNHEY and SVGAGI. CDR3 length equals 16 residues. CDR3 residues: CASSYSPGGPANEQFF. The CDR3 DNA is TGTGCCAGCAGTTACTCACCGGGGGGGCCTGCCAATGAGCAGTTCTTC.

The J gene is TRBJ1-2, the V gene TRBV7-2; TRBD1 matches 9 bases. The CDR3 is made up of 14 amino acids. V trimming: 5 bases; J trimming: 6 bases; junction bases outside the gene matches: 7. The germline CDR1 and CDR2 sequences are SGHTA and FQGNSA. The CDR3 region has the DNA TGTGCCAGCAGCCTACAGGGGGCGATCCATGGCTACACCTTC. Translation gives CASSLQGAIHGYTF.